What follows are 29 T cell receptor beta chains derived from one specimen sequenced in a study of blood T cell repertoires in COVID-19. Sequencing used immunoSEQ multiplex PCR; TCRdb keeps in-frame clones, though not all of them. The data contain about 210,000 clones, approximately 91% of them singletons. Sequences were obtained from peripheral blood. The source of these receptors is a young man with active or convalescent COVID-19.

The CDR3 protein is CASRVAGDTEAFF. The CDR3 coding sequence is TGTGCCAGCCGAGTCGCGGGGGACACTGAAGCTTTCTTT. The chain carries TRBV6-5 and TRBJ1-1, with a weak D call TRBD1 (5 bases). The CDR3 contains 13 residues. Germline V gives CDR1 MNHEY, CDR2 SVGAGI. V lost 8 bases to trimming and J lost 3 bases, with 13 bases between them.

The chain employs TRBV6-6 and TRBJ2-7; 7 bases match TRBD1. The germline V gene has CDR1 MNHNY and CDR2 SVGAGI (reference sequence). This CDR3 comprises 15 residues. V was pared by 6 bases and J by 2 bases, with 10 bases of the junction left unmatched. This CDR3 reads CASSDERQGPYEQYF. As DNA, the CDR3 is TGTGCCAGCAGCGACGAGAGACAGGGTCCCTACGAGCAGTACTTC.

The rearrangement uses TRBV5-1 and TRBJ2-1; 9 nucleotides agree with TRBD1. The CDR3 has 14 residues. Germline V gives CDR1 SGHRS, CDR2 YFSETQ. Germline trimming cut 4 bases from V and 8 bases from J; bases unmatched to any gene: 7. The CDR3 reads CASSPRTGVDEQFF. The CDR3 nucleotides are TGCGCCAGCAGCCCAAGGACAGGGGTGGATGAGCAGTTCTTC.

The chain has TRBV5-5 and TRBJ1-1; D is ambiguous. CDR1 is SGHKS and CDR2 is YYEKEE in the germline V gene (reference sequence). The length of the CDR3 is 13 residues. The V gene lost 2 bases and the J gene lost 1 base, with 6 bases spanning the gap. CDR3 DNA: TGTGCCAGCAGCTTCAATTCGAACACTGAAGCTTTCTTT. This sequence encodes CASSFNSNTEAFF.

J is TRBJ2-5 and V is TRBV6-5; tentative D call: TRBD1 (6 bases). CDR3 size: 13 residues. V was pared by 7 bases and J by 7 bases, with 16 bases between. Germline assignment: CDR1 MNHEY and CDR2 SVGAGI. The CDR3 loop reads CASNQNRASTQYF. The CDR3 DNA follows: TGTGCCAGCAATCAGAACAGGGCTTCGACCCAGTACTTC.

This clone was seen a handful of times. The CDR3 sequence: CASSLGTGENGYTF. In DNA form, the CDR3 reads TGTGCCAGCAGCCTCGGGACAGGGGAGAATGGCTACACCTTC. The rearrangement joins TRBV9 to TRBJ1-2; the match to TRBD1 covers 10 bases. Looked up from germline, CDR1 is SGDLS and CDR2 is YYNGEE. V lost 4 bases and J lost 6; bases outside the gene matches: 6. The CDR3 length is 14 residues.

The genes are TRBV5-4 and TRBJ2-1; tentative D call: TRBD1 (8 bases). V was cut by 4 bases and J by 6 bases, with 17 bases left in between. Germline loops: CDR1 SGHNT, CDR2 YYREEE (reference sequence). The CDR3 extends over 15 amino acids. The CDR3 DNA sequence: TGTGCCAGCAGCCTGGAATACAGGGGGGGCAATGAGCAGTTCTTC. It specifies CASSLEYRGGNEQFF.

This chain joins TRBV30 and TRBJ1-4; D ambiguous. V lost 3 bases to trimming and J lost 5 bases, with 16 bases between them. Per germline, CDR1 GTSNPN and CDR2 SVGIG (reference sequence). CDR3 length equals 15 residues. The CDR3 DNA reads TGTGCCTGGAGCGCTTTAAGCCGAATCAATGAAAAACTGTTTTTT. It translates to CAWSALSRINEKLFF. The full variable domain, in which reference TRBV30 and TRBJ1-4 provide the parts outside the CDR3, is SQTIHQWPATLVQPVGSPLSLECTVEGTSNPNLYWYRQAAGRGLQLLFYSVGIGQISSEVPQNLSASRPQDRQFILSSKKLLLSDSGFYLCAWSALSRINEKLFFGSGTQLSVL.

This CDR3 reads CASSQGYGHFYGYTF. CDR3 DNA sequence: TGTGCCAGCAGCCAAGGGTACGGACACTTCTATGGCTACACCTTC. This chain joins TRBV14 and TRBJ1-2, with D perhaps matching TRBD1 (5 bases). The germline CDR1 and CDR2 sequences are SGHDN and FVKESK. CDR3 length: 15 residues. Trimming stripped 1 base from V and 4 bases from J, with 13 bases between. The full variable domain, with the rest looked up from reference TRBV14 and TRBJ1-2, is EAGVTQFPSHSVIEKGQTVTLRCDPISGHDNLYWYRRVMGKEIKFLLHFVKESKQDESGMPNNRFLAERTGGTYSTLKVQPAELEDSGVYFCASSQGYGHFYGYTFGSGTRLTVV.

This clone has a single count. The DNA for the CDR3 is TGTGCCAGCAGCCTAACAGGGGGCGGCACTGAAGCTTTCTTT. The encoded protein is CASSLTGGGTEAFF. This chain joins TRBV28 and TRBJ1-1; the match to TRBD1 covers 9 bases. Germline CDR1 is MDHEN and CDR2 is SYDVKM. CDR3 length: 14 residues. V lost 6 bases, J lost 4 bases, and 6 bases stayed unmatched.

The J gene is TRBJ1-2, the V gene TRBV6-2 or TRBV6-3; D gene uncertain. Trimming pared 2 bases from V and 3 bases from J, leaving 13 bases between. The CDR3 is made up of 15 amino acids. In germline, CDR1 is MNHEY, CDR2 SVGEGT. CDR3 region: CASSYGGERDYGYTF. As DNA, the CDR3 is TGTGCCAGCAGTTACGGTGGGGAGCGGGACTATGGCTACACCTTC.

This clone was seen once. V and J are TRBV29-1 and TRBJ2-4, with unresolved D. CDR3 length equals 13 residues. V lost 4 bases to trimming and J lost 5 bases, with 12 bases between them. Germline CDR1 SQVTM, CDR2 ANQGSEA. The CDR3 spells CSVGFLGQNIQYF. DNA for the CDR3: TGCAGCGTTGGCTTTCTAGGCCAAAACATTCAGTACTTC.

The chain employs TRBV5-4 and TRBJ2-3; the D gene is possibly TRBD2 (6 bases). Trimming left V 4 bases short and J 0 bases short, with 12 bases between. The CDR3 runs 15 residues. The germline CDR1 and CDR2 sequences are SGHNT and YYREEE (reference sequence). The CDR3, as DNA: TGTGCCAGCAGCACCCGGGAGCAGAGCACAGATACGCAGTATTTT. Translated: CASSTREQSTDTQYF. The full variable domain, its missing parts supplied by reference TRBV5-4 and TRBJ2-3, is ETGVTQSPTHLIKTRGQQVTLRCSSQSGHNTVSWYQQALGQGPQFIFQYYREEENGRGNFPPRFSGLQFPNYSSELNVNALELDDSALYLCASSTREQSTDTQYFGPGTRLTVL.

The chain is built from TRBV19 and TRBJ1-2; D may be TRBD1 (5 bases). Germline V gene data show CDR1 as LNHDA and CDR2 as SQIVND (reference sequence). Trimming pared 7 bases from V and 8 bases from J, leaving 23 bases between. The CDR3 spans 15 residues. The CDR3 coding sequence is TGTGCCAGTACCGCAGGGCAGATGGGGATTACGGGCTACACCTTC. Amino acid sequence: CASTAGQMGITGYTF.

There are a few counts of this clone. In DNA, the CDR3 is TGCGCCAGCAGCCAAGATTGGCAGGGGGTCTATGGCTACACCTTC. Translated: CASSQDWQGVYGYTF. The chain is built from TRBV4-1 and TRBJ1-2, with TRBD1 identical over 7 bases. Trimming took 0 bases from V and 4 from J; bases not matched to a gene: 5. CDR1 is MGHRA, CDR2 YSYEKL, per germline. This CDR3 region has 15 residues.

This rearrangement joins TRBV6-1 to TRBJ1-2, with D maybe TRBD1 (5 bases). Germline CDR1 and CDR2: MNHNS and SASEGT. The germline V and J ends were trimmed by 0 bases and 4 bases, with 9 bases remaining between them. The CDR3 contains 14 residues. This chain's CDR3 is CASSEAFRVYGYTF. CDR3 nucleotides: TGTGCCAGCAGTGAAGCTTTCAGGGTCTATGGCTACACCTTC.

The CDR3 DNA sequence: TGTGCCAGCAGCTGGACTGTTTATAATTCACCCCTCCACTTT. This translates into CASSWTVYNSPLHF. This chain uses TRBV7-2 with TRBJ1-6; D gene unclear. Trimming left V 4 bases short and J 4 bases short, with 8 bases between. CDR3 size: 14 residues. From germline, CDR1 is SGHTA and CDR2 FQGNSA.

The chain carries TRBV7-6 and TRBJ1-1, with D perhaps TRBD1 (5 bases). Trimming removed 5 bases at V and 1 base at J, with 11 bases between. This CDR3 contains 14 residues. Germline CDR1 reads SGHVS; CDR2 reads FNYEAQ. CDR3 loop: CASSRPTGNTEAFF. CDR3 coding DNA: TGTGCCAGCAGCCGGCCTACAGGGAACACTGAAGCTTTCTTT.

V and J are TRBV5-6 and TRBJ1-5; TRBD1 matches at 12 bases. This CDR3 has 15 amino acids. The ends lost 4 bases at V and 6 bases at J; junction bases unmatched: 5. Germline CDR1 is SGHDT and CDR2 is YYEEEE. The DNA for the CDR3 is TGTGCCAGCAGCCCGGGGACAGGGGGCGGTCAGCCCCAGCATTTT. This sequence encodes CASSPGTGGGQPQHF. Filled out from reference TRBV5-6 and TRBJ1-5, the complete variable domain reads DAGVTQSPTHLIKTRGQQVTLRCSPKSGHDTVSWYQQALGQGPQFIFQYYEEEERQRGNFPDRFSGHQFPNYSSELNVNALLLGDSALYLCASSPGTGGGQPQHFGDGTRLSIL.

The V and J genes are TRBV6-2 or TRBV6-3 and TRBJ2-1; D is undetermined. The ends were cut back, 3 bases at V and 0 bases at J, with 6 bases in the middle. There are 14 residues in the CDR3. CDR1 and CDR2 (germline): MNHEY, SVGEGT. The chain's CDR3 is CASSYESSYNEQFF. DNA for the CDR3: TGTGCCAGCAGTTATGAGAGCTCCTACAATGAGCAGTTCTTC.

The CDR3 sequence is CASRDLAGATGNEQFF. DNA for the CDR3: TGTGCCAGTAGGGATTTAGCGGGAGCCACGGGGAATGAGCAGTTCTTC. J is TRBJ2-1 and V is TRBV19, with TRBD2 matching 9 bases. The CDR3 consists of 16 residues. Germline V gene lookup returns CDR1 LNHDA and CDR2 SQIVND (reference sequence). The trim removed 6 bases at V and 7 bases at J, leaving 13 bases unmatched.

V is TRBV5-8 and J is TRBJ1-2, with D tentatively TRBD1 (6 bases). This CDR3 region has 15 residues. Germline loops: CDR1 SGHTS, CDR2 YDEGEE. Trimming cost V 7 bases and J 5 bases, with 21 bases left between them. CDR3 residues: CASGWTAPNSYGYTF. CDR3 nucleotide sequence: TGTGCCAGCGGATGGACAGCCCCGAATTCTTATGGCTACACCTTC.

This clone appeared a single time. The V and J genes are TRBV11-2 and TRBJ1-1; possible D gene TRBD1, 6 bases. Germline V gives CDR1 SGHAT, CDR2 FQNNGV. This CDR3 spans 13 amino acids. V was clipped by 6 bases and J by 1 base, with 9 bases between them. The CDR3 protein is CASRRGGNTEAFF. DNA for the CDR3: TGTGCCAGCAGACGAGGGGGGAACACTGAAGCTTTCTTT.

A single count supports this clone. The J gene is TRBJ1-1, the V gene TRBV25-1; D gene ambiguous. Germline CDR1 is MGHDK and CDR2 is SYGVNS. V gave up 5 bases and J gave up 3 bases, with 13 bases separating them. This CDR3 has 14 residues. DNA for the CDR3: TGTGCCAGCAGTCGGGGAGGCAGCTACACTGAAGCTTTCTTT. It translates to CASSRGGSYTEAFF.

The chain employs TRBV7-9 and TRBJ1-2, with D perhaps matching TRBD1 (6 bases). The CDR3 spans 17 residues. Germline CDR1 reads SEHNR; CDR2 reads FQNEAQ (reference sequence). The V gene lost 1 base and the J gene lost 3 bases, with 18 bases spanning the gap. The CDR3 region is CASSLGLSSGVDYGYTF. The CDR3 bases are TGTGCCAGCAGCTTAGGTCTTTCGTCAGGGGTGGACTATGGCTACACCTTC.

The chain combines TRBV2 with TRBJ1-1; the D is unclear. Trimming took 10 bases from V and 6 from J, leaving 18 bases between them. Per the germline V gene, CDR1 is SNHLY and CDR2 is FYNNEI. The CDR3 runs 13 residues. This CDR3 reads CATAVDVTAEAFF. The CDR3 nucleotides read TGTGCCACCGCAGTTGATGTAACAGCTGAAGCTTTCTTT.

This clone was seen just once. The genes are TRBV7-9 and TRBJ1-2; 9 nucleotides agree with TRBD1. The CDR3 extends over 13 amino acids. Trimming took 4 bases from V and 9 from J; bases not matched to a gene: 6. Looked up from germline, CDR1 is SEHNR and CDR2 is FQNEAQ (reference sequence). CDR3 protein: CASSSGTGRRYTF. DNA for the CDR3: TGTGCCAGCAGCTCCGGGACAGGGAGGCGCTACACCTTC.

V is TRBV7-9 and J is TRBJ2-7; 11 nucleotides line up with TRBD2. This CDR3 is 18 amino acids long. With 2 bases clipped from V and 0 bases from J, the junction kept 9 bases outside the gene matches. CDR1 SEHNR and CDR2 FQNEAQ come from the germline V gene (reference sequence). Here the CDR3 DNA reads TGTGCCAGCAGCTTATGGGCTAGCGGGAGGAGAATCTCCTACGAGCAGTACTTC. Its translation: CASSLWASGRRISYEQYF.

Of note for this clone: A junction boundary mismatches the germline segment, possibly from a read error. The rearrangement links TRBV7-7 to TRBJ2-7; possibly TRBD1 for D (6 bases). The CDR3 loop spans 14 amino acids. Germline V CDR1 and CDR2: SSHAT, FNYEAQ (reference sequence). The CDR3 coding sequence is TGTGCTAGCAGCCCAATATTGGACAGATACGAGCAGTACTTC. This gives the protein CASSPILDRYEQYF. The full variable domain, its missing parts supplied by reference TRBV7-7 and TRBJ2-7, is GAGVSQSPRYKVTKRGQDVTLRCDPISSHATLYWYQQALGQGPEFLTYFNYEAQPDKSGLPSDRFSAERPEGSISTLTIQRTEQRDSAMYRCASSPILDRYEQYFGPGTRLTVT.